The clone carrying this T cell receptor beta chain was seen only once. The data derive from a study of blood T cell repertoires in COVID-19. TCRdb keeps only in-frame clones here, not all; method: immunoSEQ multiplex PCR. This table holds 100,000 to 150,000 clones, about 91% found once. V was pared by 2 bases and J by 4 bases, with 14 bases between. The CDR3 runs 15 residues. Germline V gene data show CDR1 as SGHTA and CDR2 as FQGNSA. The chain links TRBV7-2 to TRBJ1-1; the D gene is possibly TRBD1 (6 bases). The clonotype was recovered from a man between 50 and 59 years old with acute or convalescent COVID-19. The sequencing input was peripheral blood. Here the CDR3 DNA reads TGTGCCAGCAGCTTAACCCCCAGGGGATTCACTGAAGCTTTCTTT. Encoded protein: CASSLTPRGFTEAFF.